This T cell receptor beta chain is from a study of OX40 agonist ivuxolimab in advanced cancers. Study at large: Patients in dose escalation had liver, melanoma, kidney or head and neck cancers.

Germline CDR1 and CDR2: MNHNS and SASEGT. The CDR3 has 16 residues. V was pared by 6 bases and J by 4 bases, with 21 bases between. Libraries were prepared by immunoSEQ multiplex PCR; TCRdb keeps only in-frame clonotypes and omits some of them. The sample includes approximately 74,000 clones, 85% of them seen just once. Sequenced here: CD4+ or CD8+ T cells sorted from blood, sampled in a trial of the OX40 agonist ivuxolimab. The rearrangement links TRBV6-1 to TRBJ1-2; D remains unclear. The sequence was obtained from an adult with an advanced solid tumor such as melanoma, head and neck, liver or kidney cancer. CDR3 sequence: CASSERGTPVGYGYTF. The CDR3 DNA reads TGTGCCAGCAGCGAAAGAGGTACTCCCGTGGGCTATGGCTACACCTTC.